This T cell receptor beta chain was profiled in a study of radiotherapy plus CTLA-4 blockade in lung cancer. Regarding this clone: Its antigen remains unidentified.

Findings and limits, study-wide: Best predicting response, reportedly, were early blood T cell clone dynamics, with interferon-beta. Expansion of tumor-derived TCR clones was observed in blood after radiotherapy plus ipilimumab.

Clones were sequenced by immunoSEQ multiplex PCR, and TCRdb holds only the in-frame ones, with some missing. This table has about 45,000 clones, approximately 73% appearing once. CDR1 MNHNS and CDR2 SASEGT come from the germline V gene. Deletions cut 4 bases from V and 4 bases from J, with 14 bases between. This CDR3 has 14 amino acids. Source: peripheral blood, taken from a patient treated with radiotherapy plus ipilimumab. The sequence came from a human donor with non-small cell lung cancer who had a complete response to radiotherapy plus ipilimumab. The chain links TRBV6-1 to TRBJ2-7; the D gene is possibly TRBD2 (6 bases). CDR3 in amino acids: CASSVGAEGYEQYF. In nucleotides, the CDR3 is TGTGCCAGCAGTGTTGGGGCGGAGGGGTACGAGCAGTACTTC.